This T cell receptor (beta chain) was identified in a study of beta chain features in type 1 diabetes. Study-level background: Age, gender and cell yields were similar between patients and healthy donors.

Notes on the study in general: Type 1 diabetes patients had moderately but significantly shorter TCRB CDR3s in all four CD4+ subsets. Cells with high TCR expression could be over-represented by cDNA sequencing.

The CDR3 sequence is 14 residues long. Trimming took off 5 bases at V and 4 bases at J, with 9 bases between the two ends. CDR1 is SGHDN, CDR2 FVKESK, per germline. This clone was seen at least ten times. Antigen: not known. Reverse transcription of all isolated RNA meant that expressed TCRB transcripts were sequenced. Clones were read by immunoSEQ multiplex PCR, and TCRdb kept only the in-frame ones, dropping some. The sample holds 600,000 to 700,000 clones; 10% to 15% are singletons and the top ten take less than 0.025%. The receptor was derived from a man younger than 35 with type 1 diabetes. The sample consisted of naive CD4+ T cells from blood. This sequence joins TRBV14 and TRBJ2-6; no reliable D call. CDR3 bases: TGTGCCAGCAGCAGCAATTCCGGGGCCAACGTCCTGACTTTC. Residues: CASSSNSGANVLTF.